The clone carrying this T cell receptor (beta chain) appeared a few times. The antigen is not known. TCR beta cDNA libraries included unique molecular identifiers. It was from about 0.94 to 9.7 million T cells that 500,000 to 600,000 cDNA molecules came. TCRdb analysed the PCR reads with MiXCR anew, one entry per CDR3 protein. The sample lists 740,000 or so distinct CDR3 sequences, around 53% occurring once. These data belong to a study of post-analysis software for immune sequencing data. The germline CDR1 and CDR2 sequences are LNHNV and YYDKDF (reference sequence). V lost 1 base, J lost 5 bases, and 11 bases lay in between. CDR3 size: 14 residues. Study-level points and caveats: Among 5 or 6 TRBV segments more frequent in patients than controls were TRBV5-6, TRBV5-1 and TRBV20-1. Under F measure analysis, samples from one preparation batch co-clustered strongly.

Sequencing was carried out using blood. The chain is built from TRBV15 and TRBJ2-5, with D perhaps TRBD2 (6 bases). The TCR comes from a girl between 10 and 17 years old with multiple sclerosis. The CDR3 sequence: CATSRVGGGETQYF. The CDR3 DNA reads as TGTGCCACCAGCAGAGTCGGGGGTGGCGAGACCCAGTACTTC.